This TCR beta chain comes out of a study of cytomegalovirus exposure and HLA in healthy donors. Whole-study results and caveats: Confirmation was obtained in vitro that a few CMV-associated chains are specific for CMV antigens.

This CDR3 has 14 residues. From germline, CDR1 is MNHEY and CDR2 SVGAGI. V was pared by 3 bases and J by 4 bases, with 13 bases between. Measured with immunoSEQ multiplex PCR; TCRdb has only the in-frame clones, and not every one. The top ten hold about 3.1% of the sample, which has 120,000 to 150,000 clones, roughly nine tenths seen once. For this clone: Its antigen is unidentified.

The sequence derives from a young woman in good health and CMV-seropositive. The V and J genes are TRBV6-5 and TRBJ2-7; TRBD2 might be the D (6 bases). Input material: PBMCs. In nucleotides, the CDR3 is TGTGCCAGCAGTTATGAGGCTAGCGAGTACGAGCAGTACTTC. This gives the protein CASSYEASEYEQYF.